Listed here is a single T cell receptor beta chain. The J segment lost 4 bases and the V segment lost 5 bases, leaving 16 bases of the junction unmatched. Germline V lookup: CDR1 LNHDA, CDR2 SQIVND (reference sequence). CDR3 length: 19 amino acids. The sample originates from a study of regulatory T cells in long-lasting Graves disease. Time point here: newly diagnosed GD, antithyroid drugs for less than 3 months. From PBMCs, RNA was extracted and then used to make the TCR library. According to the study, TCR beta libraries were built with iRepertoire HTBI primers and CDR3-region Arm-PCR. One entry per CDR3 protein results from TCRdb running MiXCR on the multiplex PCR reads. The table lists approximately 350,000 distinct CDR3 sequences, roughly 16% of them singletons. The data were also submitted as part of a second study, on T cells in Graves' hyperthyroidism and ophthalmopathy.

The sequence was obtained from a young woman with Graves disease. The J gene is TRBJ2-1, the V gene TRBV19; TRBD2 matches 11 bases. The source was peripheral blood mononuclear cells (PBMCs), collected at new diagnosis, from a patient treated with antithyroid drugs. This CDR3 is CASSPRLPNVAGGYNEQFF. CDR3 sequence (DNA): TGTGCCAGTAGTCCTAGGCTACCCAACGTAGCGGGAGGGTACAATGAGCAGTTCTTC.